This is a list of T cell receptor beta chains from one sample in a study of T cells in localized non-small cell lung cancer. Generated by immunoSEQ multiplex PCR, the TCRdb table keeps only in-frame clones and is missing some. The sample lists about 27,000 clones, approximately 91% seen once, with roughly an eighth in the top ten. The sequenced sample was peripheral blood, obtained before any cancer treatment. These receptors came from a female donor older than 55 with stage II squamous cell lung carcinoma. CDR3s include the opening cysteine and the closing phenylalanine or tryptophan. D genes are given only for firm matches. For some rows the clone size is stated as once, few or many, or as a class when expanded; others skip it.

v_call	j_call	clone_size	cdr3_length	d_call	cdr3_nt	cdr3_aa
TRBV5-4	TRBJ2-7	-	14	-	TGTGCCAGCAGCTCGGCCGGGACAATCTACGAGCAGTACTTC	CASSSAGTIYEQYF
TRBV2	TRBJ2-5	-	14	-	TGTGCCAGCAGGGCCGACGGGCCTCAAGAGACCCAGTACTTC	CASRADGPQETQYF
TRBV5-1	TRBJ2-5	-	14	-	TGCGCCAGCAGCTTGACAGGGAACCAAGAGACCCAGTACTTC	CASSLTGNQETQYF
TRBV29-1	TRBJ2-3	-	14	TRBD2	TGCAGCGCTGAACCCGGGGCGGGGGGGAATACGCAGTATTTT	CSAEPGAGGNTQYF
TRBV15	TRBJ1-4	-	14	-	TGTGCCACCAGCAGAGGTCAGGACGGTGAAAAACTGTTTTTT	CATSRGQDGEKLFF
TRBV6-1	TRBJ1-1	-	12	-	TGTACCGACAGGTACTTGAACACTGAAGCTTTCTTT	CTDRYLNTEAFF
TRBV6-1	TRBJ1-1	few	13	-	TGTGCCAGCAATGGTCTCATGAACACTGAAGCTTTCTTT	CASNGLMNTEAFF
TRBV11-2	TRBJ2-1	-	15	TRBD2	TGTGCCAGCAGCTTAGCTCGGGGGGGCCACAATGAGCAGTTCTTC	CASSLARGGHNEQFF
TRBV6-4	TRBJ1-4	-	13	-	TGTGCCAGCACCCATGCTATTAATGAAAAACTGTTTTTT	CASTHAINEKLFF
TRBV30	TRBJ2-5	-	17	TRBD1	TGTGCCTGGTCCGGACAGGGGGCGGCAACCCAACAAGAGACCCAGTACTTC	CAWSGQGAATQQETQYF
TRBV29-1	TRBJ1-2	once	14	TRBD1	TGCAGCGTTGAAGATTTTTCGAGAGGGGGCGGCTACACCTTC	CSVEDFSRGGGYTF
TRBV4-2	TRBJ2-6	-	15	-	TGTGCCAGCAGCTCCGATTACTCTGGGGCCAACGTCCTGACTTTC	CASSSDYSGANVLTF
TRBV12-2	TRBJ2-1	-	13	-	TGTGCAAGTCGCTTATTCCCCTACAATGAGCAGTTCTTC	CASRLFPYNEQFF
TRBV19	TRBJ1-1	-	16	TRBD1	TGTGCCAGTAGTGGATTACAGGGGGCGAGGAGATTTGAAGCTTTCTTT	CASSGLQGARRFEAFF
TRBV15	TRBJ1-2	-	13	-	TGTGCCACCAGCAGAGATTTTCAGTATGGCTACACCTTC	CATSRDFQYGYTF
TRBV7-2	TRBJ1-1	-	13	-	TGTGCCAGCAGCTTGCCCGTAGGTACTGAAGCTTTCTTT	CASSLPVGTEAFF
TRBV28	TRBJ1-2	-	15	-	TGTGCCAGCAGTTTGGGAGCCAAAGGAGACCATGGCTACACCTTC	CASSLGAKGDHGYTF
TRBV28	TRBJ2-7	-	15	TRBD1	TGTGCCAGCATCAAGTCCAGGGACAGGGTGAGCGAGCAGTACTTC	CASIKSRDRVSEQYF
TRBV5-1	TRBJ2-2	-	14	-	TGCGCCAGCAGCCCGGGACTGAGGGCCGGGGAGCTGTTTTTT	CASSPGLRAGELFF
TRBV4-3	TRBJ1-2	-	16	-	TGCGCCAGCAGCTTTTCTTCGACAGAAATTAACTATGGCTACACCTTC	CASSFSSTEINYGYTF
TRBV28	TRBJ1-2	once	15	TRBD1	TGTGCCAGCAGCGAAGGGACAGCCAACATCTATGGCTACACCTTC	CASSEGTANIYGYTF
TRBV19	TRBJ1-1	-	13	TRBD1	TGTGCCAGTAGGAGGACAGGGGGCGGAGGGGCTTTCTTT	CASRRTGGGGAFF
TRBV5-1	TRBJ1-2	once	14	-	TGCGCCAGCAGCTTGGATGGGGGGGCCTCTGGCTACACCTTC	CASSLDGGASGYTF
TRBV10-3	TRBJ2-7	-	14	TRBD1	TGTGCCATCACCCGGGACAGGGGTGGAAACGAGCAGTACTTC	CAITRDRGGNEQYF
TRBV10-2	TRBJ2-5	-	13	-	TGCGCCAGCAGTGAGTCTGGGGAGGCGACCCAGTACTTC	CASSESGEATQYF
TRBV30	TRBJ1-2	-	11	-	TGTGCCGCAAGGGAGACGGGGGGCTACACCTTC	CAARETGGYTF